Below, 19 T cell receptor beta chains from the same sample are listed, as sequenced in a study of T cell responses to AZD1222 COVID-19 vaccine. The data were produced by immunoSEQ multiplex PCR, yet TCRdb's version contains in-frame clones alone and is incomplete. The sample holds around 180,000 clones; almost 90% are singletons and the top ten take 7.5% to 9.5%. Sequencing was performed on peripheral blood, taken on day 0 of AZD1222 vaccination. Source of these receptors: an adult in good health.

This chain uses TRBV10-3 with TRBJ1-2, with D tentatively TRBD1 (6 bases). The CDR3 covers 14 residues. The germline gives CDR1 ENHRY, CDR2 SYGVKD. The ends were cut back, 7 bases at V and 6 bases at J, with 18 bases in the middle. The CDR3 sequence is CAITSDRTWDGYTF. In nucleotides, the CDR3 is TGTGCCATCACCAGTGACAGGACATGGGATGGCTACACCTTC.

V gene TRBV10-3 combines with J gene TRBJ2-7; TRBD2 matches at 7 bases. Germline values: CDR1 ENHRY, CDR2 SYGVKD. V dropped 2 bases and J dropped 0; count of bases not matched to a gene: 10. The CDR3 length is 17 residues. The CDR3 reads CAISEAGGLVYSYEQYF. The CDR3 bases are TGTGCCATCAGTGAGGCCGGGGGGTTAGTGTACTCCTACGAGCAGTACTTC.

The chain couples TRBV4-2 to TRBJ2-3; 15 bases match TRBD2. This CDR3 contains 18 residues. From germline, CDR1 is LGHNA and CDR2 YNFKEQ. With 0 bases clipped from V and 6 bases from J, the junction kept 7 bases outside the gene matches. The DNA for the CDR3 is TGTGCCAGCAGCCAAGAACGGACTAGCGGGGGGGTTCCGGATACGCAGTATTTT. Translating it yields CASSQERTSGGVPDTQYF.

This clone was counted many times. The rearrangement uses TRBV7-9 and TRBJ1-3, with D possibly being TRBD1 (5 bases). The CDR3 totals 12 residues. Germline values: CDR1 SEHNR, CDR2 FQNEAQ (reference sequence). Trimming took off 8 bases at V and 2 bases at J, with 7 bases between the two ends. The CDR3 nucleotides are TGTGCCAGCTGGGGGGCTGGAAACACCATATATTTT. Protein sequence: CASWGAGNTIYF.

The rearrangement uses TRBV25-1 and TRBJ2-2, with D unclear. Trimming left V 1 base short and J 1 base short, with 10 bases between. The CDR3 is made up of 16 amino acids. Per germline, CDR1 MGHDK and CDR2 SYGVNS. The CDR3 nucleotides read TGTGCCAGCAGTGAATTTCTGAGTGGGAACACCGGGGAGCTGTTTTTT. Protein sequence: CASSEFLSGNTGELFF.

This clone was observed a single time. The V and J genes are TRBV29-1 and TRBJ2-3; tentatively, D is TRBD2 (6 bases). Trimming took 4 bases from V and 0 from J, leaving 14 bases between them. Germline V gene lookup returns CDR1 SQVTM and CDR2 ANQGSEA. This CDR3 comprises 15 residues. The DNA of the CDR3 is TGCAGCGTTGTCGGGGGTCCCACCAGCACAGATACGCAGTATTTT. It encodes CSVVGGPTSTDTQYF.

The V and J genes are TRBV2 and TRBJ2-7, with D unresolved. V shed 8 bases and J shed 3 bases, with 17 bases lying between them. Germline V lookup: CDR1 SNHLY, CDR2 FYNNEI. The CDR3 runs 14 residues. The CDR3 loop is CASVALQGHYEQYF. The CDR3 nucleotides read TGTGCCAGCGTGGCCCTCCAAGGCCACTACGAGCAGTACTTC.

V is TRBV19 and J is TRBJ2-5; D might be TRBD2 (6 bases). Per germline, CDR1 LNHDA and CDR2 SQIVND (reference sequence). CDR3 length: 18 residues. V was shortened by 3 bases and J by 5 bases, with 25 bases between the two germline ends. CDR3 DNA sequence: TGTGCCAGTAGTATCCAGCAGGGAGGCTTGGGCGGTGGCGAGACCCAGTACTTC. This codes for CASSIQQGGLGGGETQYF.

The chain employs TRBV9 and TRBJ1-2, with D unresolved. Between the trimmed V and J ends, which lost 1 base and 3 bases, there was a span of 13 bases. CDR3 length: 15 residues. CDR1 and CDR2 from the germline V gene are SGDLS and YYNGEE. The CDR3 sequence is CASSVSARSDYGYTF. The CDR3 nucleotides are TGTGCCAGCAGCGTAAGTGCCAGGTCGGACTATGGCTACACCTTC.

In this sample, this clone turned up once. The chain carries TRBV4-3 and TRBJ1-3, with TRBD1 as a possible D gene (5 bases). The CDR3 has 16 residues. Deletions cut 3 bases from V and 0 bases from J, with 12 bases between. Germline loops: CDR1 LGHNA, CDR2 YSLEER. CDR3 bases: TGCGCCAGCAGCCAGGACCACAGGAGCTCTGGAAACACCATATATTTT. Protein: CASSQDHRSSGNTIYF.

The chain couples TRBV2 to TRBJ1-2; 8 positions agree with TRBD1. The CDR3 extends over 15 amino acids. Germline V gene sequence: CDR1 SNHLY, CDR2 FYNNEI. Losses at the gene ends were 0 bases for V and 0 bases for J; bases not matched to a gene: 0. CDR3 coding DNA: TGTGCCAGCAGTGAAGCGGGACAGGCTAACTATGGCTACACCTTC. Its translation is CASSEAGQANYGYTF.

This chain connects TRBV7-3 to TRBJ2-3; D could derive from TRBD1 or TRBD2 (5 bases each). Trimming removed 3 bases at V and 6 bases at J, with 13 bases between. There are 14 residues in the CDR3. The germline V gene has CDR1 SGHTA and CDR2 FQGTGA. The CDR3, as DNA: TGTGCCAGCAGCTTTTCCCAGTGGGGGGATACGCAGTATTTT. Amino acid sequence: CASSFSQWGDTQYF. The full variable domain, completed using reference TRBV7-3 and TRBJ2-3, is GAGVSQTPSNKVTEKGKYVELRCDPISGHTALYWYRQSLGQGPEFLIYFQGTGAADDSGLPNDRFFAVRPEGSVSTLKIQRTERGDSAVYLCASSFSQWGDTQYFGPGTRLTVL.

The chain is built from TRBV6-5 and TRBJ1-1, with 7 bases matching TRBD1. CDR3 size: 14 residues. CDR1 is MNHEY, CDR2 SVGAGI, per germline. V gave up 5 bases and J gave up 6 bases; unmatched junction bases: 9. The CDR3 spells CASSLKQGWAEAFF. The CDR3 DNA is TGTGCCAGCAGTCTAAAACAGGGGTGGGCTGAAGCTTTCTTT.

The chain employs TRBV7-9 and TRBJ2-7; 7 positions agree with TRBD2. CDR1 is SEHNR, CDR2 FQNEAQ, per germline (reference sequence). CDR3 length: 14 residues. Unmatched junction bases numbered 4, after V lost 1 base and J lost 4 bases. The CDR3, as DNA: TGTGCCAGCAGCTTAGTTGGCGGGGGTTACGAGCAGTACTTC. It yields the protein CASSLVGGGYEQYF.

CDR3 in DNA: TGTGCCAGCAGTGAGGGCCCACAGGGGAGACCTAGCACAGATACGCAGTATTTT. This gives the protein CASSEGPQGRPSTDTQYF. The chain carries TRBV6-1 and TRBJ2-3, with 7 bases fitting TRBD1. This CDR3 is built from 18 residues. Germline CDR1 reads MNHNS; CDR2 reads SASEGT. V dropped 3 bases and J dropped 0; count of bases not matched to a gene: 12.

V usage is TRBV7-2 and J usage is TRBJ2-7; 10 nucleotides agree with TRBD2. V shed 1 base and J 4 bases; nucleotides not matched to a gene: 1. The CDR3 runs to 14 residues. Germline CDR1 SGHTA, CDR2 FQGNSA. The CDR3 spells CASSLGGLAYEQYF. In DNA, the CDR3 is TGTGCCAGCAGCTTAGGGGGACTAGCGTACGAGCAGTACTTC.

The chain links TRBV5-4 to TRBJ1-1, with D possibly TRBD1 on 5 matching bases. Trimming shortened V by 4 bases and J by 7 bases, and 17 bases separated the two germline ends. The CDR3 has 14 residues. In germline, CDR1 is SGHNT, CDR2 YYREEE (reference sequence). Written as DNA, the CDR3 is TGTGCCAGCAGCGAACGGGCAGGGATTGGTGAAGCTTTCTTT. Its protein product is CASSERAGIGEAFF.

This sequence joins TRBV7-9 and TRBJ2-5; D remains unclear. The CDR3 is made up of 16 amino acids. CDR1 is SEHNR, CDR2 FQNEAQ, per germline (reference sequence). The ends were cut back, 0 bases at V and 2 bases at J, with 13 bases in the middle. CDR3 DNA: TGTGCCAGCAGCTTAGCGAGAGGAACCCCGCAAGAGACCCAGTACTTC. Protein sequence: CASSLARGTPQETQYF.

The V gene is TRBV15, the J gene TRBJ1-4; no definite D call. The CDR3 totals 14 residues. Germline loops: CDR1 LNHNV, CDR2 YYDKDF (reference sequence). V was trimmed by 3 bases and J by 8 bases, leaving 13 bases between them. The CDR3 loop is CATSSAGLEEKLFF. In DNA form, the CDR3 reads TGTGCCACCAGCAGCGCGGGGTTAGAAGAAAAACTGTTTTTT.